The clone carrying this TCR beta chain has just a few counts. Reverse transcription of roughly 0.5 to 1 ug RNA used random hexamers. TCRdb itself ran the immunoSEQ multiplex PCR reads through MiXCR, one entry per CDR3 protein. The sample carries around 200,000 distinct CDR3 sequences, about 90% recorded once. This sample was included in a study of CD8 T cells in Susac syndrome. CDR3 length equals 13 residues. Germline V gives CDR1 SQVTM, CDR2 ANQGSEA. V lost 3 bases and J 3 bases, leaving 11 bases between the germline ends. CD8+ and CD4+ T cells taken from blood had their TCR beta sequenced. The source is a human donor with multiple sclerosis. The genes are TRBV29-1 and TRBJ1-2; D is perhaps TRBD1 (5 bases). The sequenced sample consisted of CD8+ T cells from PBMCs. CDR3: CSVELGADYGYTF. The CDR3 DNA sequence: TGCAGCGTTGAGTTAGGGGCTGACTATGGCTACACCTTC.